The T cell receptor beta chain under discussion was sequenced for a study of shared clonotypes between healthy human individuals. Clones were read by immunoSEQ multiplex PCR, and TCRdb kept only the in-frame ones, dropping some. The table has millions of clones, about 92% seen once. Germline V gives CDR1 SGHRS, CDR2 YFSETQ. V dropped 3 bases and J dropped 4; count of bases not matched to a gene: 5. There are 14 residues in the CDR3. As to this clone: Additional DNA sequences in this sample encode the identical CDR3.

Terminally differentiated effector memory CD45RA+ cells were excluded from the naive CD8 cells, which were CD45RO-negative and positively selected for CCR7. All donors were Caucasian adults living in Nashville, Tennessee. The origin of this receptor is a man between 18 and 35 years old in good health. Some clones in this sample may be carry-over from other donors' samples. Sequencing was carried out using naive CD8+ T cells from PBMCs. The genes are TRBV5-1 and TRBJ2-7; 9 bases are a match to TRBD1. CDR3 loop: CASSSGQGLYEQYF. The DNA for the CDR3 is TGCGCCAGCAGCTCGGGACAGGGATTGTACGAGCAGTACTTC. Supplemented by reference TRBV5-1 and TRBJ2-7, the full variable domain reads KAGVTQTPRYLIKTRGQQVTLSCSPISGHRSVSWYQQTPGQGLQFLFEYFSETQRNKGNFPGRFSGRQFSNSRSEMNVSTLELGDSALYLCASSSGQGLYEQYFGPGTRLTVT.